A selection of T cell receptor beta chains follows, all from one sample in a study of vaccination effects on CD4 cells after COVID-19. The antigens these receptors bind are not known. Profiling relied on immunoSEQ multiplex PCR, and the TCRdb table lists in-frame clones only, not all of them. This sample yields some 50,000 clones, of which over 60% are seen a single time; about 14% belongs to the top ten. The starting material was CD4+ T cells from PBMCs cultured with HCoV-OC43 spike peptides, obtained after COVID-19 vaccination. The receptors were sampled from a human donor who received a COVID-19 vaccine. Both conserved end residues are part of each CDR3. The D gene is left open where the match is weak. Not all rows give a size; the values are once, few, many and, for expanded clones, a class.

abundance	d_gene	j_gene	v_gene	CDR3nt	CDR3aa
-	-	TRBJ1-2	TRBV4-2	TGTGCCAGCAGCCAAGATGGGGGTGGCTACACCTTC	CASSQDGGGYTF
-	-	TRBJ2-1	TRBV14	TGTGCCAGCAGCCAAGCTAGTCTCCGATCCTCCTACAATGAGCAGTTCTTC	CASSQASLRSSYNEQFF
-	-	TRBJ1-2	TRBV18	TGTGCCAGCTCACCGAACAGGGTATTCTATGGCTACACCTTC	CASSPNRVFYGYTF
-	-	TRBJ1-2	TRBV30	TGTGCCTGGAGTCGGCGAACCGACTATGGCTACACCTTC	CAWSRRTDYGYTF
-	-	TRBJ1-2	TRBV4-1	TGCGCCAGCAGCCCCGATTTCGGTGGGTATGGCTACACCTTC	CASSPDFGGYGYTF
few	-	TRBJ1-2	TRBV4-2	TGTGCCAGCAGCCAAGGGTGGGACTATGGCTACACCTTC	CASSQGWDYGYTF
-	TRBD1	TRBJ1-2	TRBV10-2	TGCGCCAGCAGTGCGGACAGGGGGGCCTATGGCTACACCTTC	CASSADRGAYGYTF
-	TRBD1	TRBJ2-7	TRBV6-5	TGTGCCAGCAGAGGGTTGGGGACAGGGGGAAACGAGCAGTACTTC	CASRGLGTGGNEQYF
-	TRBD1	TRBJ2-7	TRBV9	TGTGCCAGCAGCGTTTCCGGGACAGATAACTACGAGCAGTACTTC	CASSVSGTDNYEQYF
-	-	TRBJ2-7	TRBV6-5	TGTGCCAGCAGGATTAACAGGGGAGGCTCCTACGAGCAGTACTTC	CASRINRGGSYEQYF
-	TRBD2	TRBJ2-5	TRBV5-1	TGCGCCAGCAGCTTGGGAGTACTAGCGGGGGACTTCCAAGAGACCCAGTACTTC	CASSLGVLAGDFQETQYF
-	-	TRBJ2-7	TRBV10-1	TGCGCCAGCAGCGGACACTACGAGCAGTACTTC	CASSGHYEQYF
-	-	TRBJ2-1	TRBV6-6	TGTGCCATCGACCGGGACCCCTCCTACAATGAGCAGTTCTTC	CAIDRDPSYNEQFF
-	-	TRBJ1-6	TRBV18	TGTGCCAGCTCACAGGGGACCCTTGATCGCTCACCCCTCCACTTT	CASSQGTLDRSPLHF
-	-	TRBJ1-1	TRBV6-1	TGTGCCAGCAGTGAAGTCCCTTTTTCGGCTGAAGCTTTCTTT	CASSEVPFSAEAFF
-	-	TRBJ2-3	TRBV11-2	TGTGCCAGCACCAACCCAATGGGCCACCCAAGCACAGATACGCAGTATTTT	CASTNPMGHPSTDTQYF
few	-	TRBJ2-1	TRBV5-6	TGTGCCAGCAGCGGGCTAGGCGCAGGAACGCTCAATGAGCAGTTCTTC	CASSGLGAGTLNEQFF
-	TRBD1	TRBJ2-7	TRBV25-1	TGTGCCAGCAGAGAACCGGGACAGGGCCACGAGCAGTACTTC	CASREPGQGHEQYF
-	-	TRBJ1-3	TRBV19	TGTGCCAGTAGTCGGACAGCCTCTGGAAACACCATATATTTT	CASSRTASGNTIYF
few	-	TRBJ1-1	TRBV10-1	TGCGCCAGCAGCGAGGGGACCTGGAAAGTGAACACTGAAGCTTTCTTT	CASSEGTWKVNTEAFF
-	TRBD1	TRBJ2-7	TRBV3-1/TRBV3-2	TGTGCCAGCAGCCCGGAACGGGGACAGGGGGGTCCCGAGCAGTACTTC	CASSPERGQGGPEQYF
-	TRBD1	TRBJ1-2	TRBV6-5	TGTGCCAGCAGTTTCGACAGGGCATACAGCTACACCTTC	CASSFDRAYSYTF
once	-	TRBJ1-5	TRBV12-5	TGTGCTAGTGGTTCCTGGTCTAGCAATCAGCCCCAGCATTTT	CASGSWSSNQPQHF
-	TRBD1	TRBJ1-2	TRBV18	TGTGCCAGCTCACCACCTCGGACAGGGCCCTATGGCTACACCTTC	CASSPPRTGPYGYTF
once	-	TRBJ2-5	TRBV5-6	TGTGCCAGCCTCGGGGCGGATAAAGAGACCCAGTACTTC	CASLGADKETQYF
-	-	TRBJ1-6	TRBV7-9	TGTGCCAGCAGCGAAACAGGGAGTAATTCACCCCTCCACTTT	CASSETGSNSPLHF
-	-	TRBJ1-5	TRBV6-5	TGTGCCAGCAGTCACACCCTAAATCAGCCCCAGCATTTT	CASSHTLNQPQHF
-	-	TRBJ1-1	TRBV18	TGTGCCAGCTCACGGGACACTGGGTCCACTGAAGCTTTCTTT	CASSRDTGSTEAFF
-	-	TRBJ2-3	TRBV24-1	TGTGCCACCAGTGATTTGCACATGGATACGCAGTATTTT	CATSDLHMDTQYF
-	-	TRBJ2-3	TRBV11-1	TGTGCCAGCAGCGACCGCCGGTTCTCCTCCACAGATACGCAGTATTTT	CASSDRRFSSTDTQYF
-	-	TRBJ1-2	TRBV19	TGTGCCAGTAGTATAGGGACCAATACTGATGGCTACACCTTC	CASSIGTNTDGYTF
-	TRBD1	TRBJ1-5	TRBV2	TGTGCCAGCAGTGAACTGGCAGGGGGCGGTGGCAATCAGCCCCAGCATTTT	CASSELAGGGGNQPQHF
few	TRBD1	TRBJ1-3	TRBV5-1	TGCGCCAGCAGCTTCGGACAGGGCGCTGGAAACACCATATATTTT	CASSFGQGAGNTIYF
-	-	TRBJ1-1	TRBV18	TGTGCCAGCTCTGCAGGTTCGGTGAACACTGAAGCTTTCTTT	CASSAGSVNTEAFF
-	-	TRBJ1-2	TRBV6-1	TGTGCCAGCAGTGAAGGGGCCGCAAACTATGGCTACACCTTC	CASSEGAANYGYTF
-	TRBD2	TRBJ2-7	TRBV7-9	TGTGCCAGCAGCTTTAGCGGGAGGGGCTACGAGCAGTACTTC	CASSFSGRGYEQYF
-	-	TRBJ1-2	TRBV24-1	TGTGCCACCAGTGATTTATCGGGGAATGGCTACACCTTC	CATSDLSGNGYTF
-	-	TRBJ2-7	TRBV19	TGTGCCAGTACCCCGGCTTATTCCTACGAGCAGTACTTC	CASTPAYSYEQYF
-	TRBD1	TRBJ2-7	TRBV11-2	TGTGCCAGCAGCCCCATATCCGGGACAGGGGGTGTCCTCTACGAGCAGTACTTC	CASSPISGTGGVLYEQYF
-	-	TRBJ2-3	TRBV18	TGTGCCAGCTCAACCAGCACAGATACGCAGTATTTT	CASSTSTDTQYF
-	-	TRBJ1-1	TRBV10-3	TGTGCCATCAGTGAATTACGGAGGGGAGGGATGAACACTGAAGCTTTCTTT	CAISELRRGGMNTEAFF
-	-	TRBJ2-1	TRBV4-2	TGTGCCAGCAGCCAAGAACTTGCGCCCGTTGGCAATGAGCAGTTCTTC	CASSQELAPVGNEQFF
few	-	TRBJ2-7	TRBV6-6	TGTGCCAGCAGCCCCGGTTACTACGAGCAGTACTTC	CASSPGYYEQYF
-	TRBD2	TRBJ2-5	TRBV19	TGTGCCAGTAGTCCCCCTTGGGTAGCGGGAGCTCAAGAGACCCAGTACTTC	CASSPPWVAGAQETQYF
-	-	TRBJ2-5	TRBV3-1/TRBV3-2	TGTGCCAGCAGCCAAGAGGGAACCCAGTACTTC	CASSQEGTQYF
-	-	TRBJ1-2	TRBV12-3/TRBV12-4	TGTGCCAGCAGCCCCCTCGATGGCTACACCTTC	CASSPLDGYTF
-	TRBD2	TRBJ2-1	TRBV6-6	TGTGCCAGCCGGGTTAGCGGGAACAATGAGCAGTTCTTC	CASRVSGNNEQFF
-	-	TRBJ2-5	TRBV7-9	TGTGCCAGCAGCTTAGTGGGTGCCACGCACCCACTCCAAGAGACCCAGTACTTC	CASSLVGATHPLQETQYF
-	-	TRBJ2-7	TRBV4-1	TGCGCCAGCAGCCCCTACGAGCAGTACTTC	CASSPYEQYF
-	-	TRBJ2-1	TRBV7-2	TGTGCCAGCAGCTTATACGGTCGTGAGCAGTTCTTC	CASSLYGREQFF
-	TRBD1	TRBJ1-1	TRBV3-1/TRBV3-2	TGTGCCAGCACCAACTTGGGACAGGGGCAGGAAGCTTTCTTT	CASTNLGQGQEAFF
-	-	TRBJ1-4	TRBV6-1	TGTGCCAGCAGTGACGAGTCGGGGCAAAAACTGTTTTTT	CASSDESGQKLFF
-	-	TRBJ2-2	TRBV18	TGTGCCAGCTCACCGGGGGCCGTCAACACCGGGGAGCTGTTTTTT	CASSPGAVNTGELFF
few	TRBD2	TRBJ2-3	TRBV6-2/TRBV6-3	TGTGCCAGCAGTCACAGGTCGACTAGCGGCCTCACAGATACGCAGTATTTT	CASSHRSTSGLTDTQYF
-	-	TRBJ1-1	TRBV6-5	TGTGCCAGCAGTTTAGGAGGCCTCGACACTGAAGCTTTCTTT	CASSLGGLDTEAFF
-	TRBD1	TRBJ1-2	TRBV6-5	TGTGCCAGCAGTTTCAGGGGGCAAGTTCTCTATGGCTACACCTTC	CASSFRGQVLYGYTF
once	TRBD1	TRBJ1-3	TRBV19	TGTGCCAGTATGGACAGGGCCCTATATTTT	CASMDRALYF
-	TRBD1	TRBJ1-2	TRBV3-1/TRBV3-2	TGTGCCAGCAGCCACCTCCGGACAGGGGTTAGCTATGGCTACACCTTC	CASSHLRTGVSYGYTF
-	-	TRBJ2-2	TRBV7-2	TGTGCCAGCAGCTTGTATGGGGACACCGGGGAGCTGTTTTTT	CASSLYGDTGELFF
once	TRBD2	TRBJ2-3	TRBV18	TGTGCCAGCTCACCCGGACTAGCGGGAGGACTATTGGCTTCTGGCACAGATACGCAGTATTTT	CASSPGLAGGLLASGTDTQYF